What follows are 28 T cell receptor beta chains derived from one specimen sequenced in a study of blood T cell repertoires in COVID-19. Here immunoSEQ multiplex PCR was the method, and the copy in TCRdb shows in-frame clones only, minus some. The top ten clones hold around 6.7% of a sample with approximately 180,000 clones, around 80% of them seen once. The material sequenced was peripheral blood. The receptors were sampled from a middle-aged woman with COVID-19, enrolled during active disease.

The chain recombines TRBV10-1 with TRBJ1-1; 9 nucleotides agree with TRBD1. The germline CDR1 and CDR2 sequences are WNHNN and SYGVQD (reference sequence). This CDR3 is built from 13 residues. Trimming removed 7 bases from V and 3 bases from J; junction bases left unmatched: 3. In nucleotides, the CDR3 is TGCGCCAGCATGCGGGACAGGGACACTGAAGCTTTCTTT. It encodes CASMRDRDTEAFF.

This sequence joins TRBV15 and TRBJ1-5, with TRBD1 matching 7 bases. The trim removed 0 bases at V and 0 bases at J, leaving 11 bases unmatched. The CDR3 is 19 amino acids. Germline V gene sequence: CDR1 LNHNV, CDR2 YYDKDF (reference sequence). The CDR3 region is CATSRDGTVTPYSNQPQHF. The CDR3 region has the DNA TGTGCCACCAGCAGAGATGGGACAGTAACCCCTTATAGCAATCAGCCCCAGCATTTT.

V usage is TRBV7-2 and J usage is TRBJ1-6; D might be TRBD1 (6 bases). Germline assignment: CDR1 SGHTA and CDR2 FQGNSA. This CDR3 has 16 amino acids. Trimming pared 1 base from V and 8 bases from J, leaving 15 bases between. CDR3 sequence reads: CASSLDFSGQDSPLHF. DNA of the CDR3: TGTGCCAGCAGCTTAGATTTTTCGGGACAAGATTCACCCCTCCACTTT.

This sequence joins TRBV7-9 and TRBJ1-2; no definite D call. V was trimmed by 10 bases and J by 8 bases, leaving 5 bases between them. The CDR3 is made up of 8 amino acids. Germline CDR1 and CDR2: SEHNR and FQNEAQ (reference sequence). The CDR3 nucleotides read TGTGCCATCCGGGGCTACACCTTC. Amino acids: CAIRGYTF.

The chain couples TRBV5-1 to TRBJ2-4; maybe TRBD1 (5 bases). V shed 0 bases and J shed 6 bases, with 10 bases lying between them. The CDR3 totals 14 residues. Looked up from germline, CDR1 is SGHRS and CDR2 is YFSETQ. CDR3 sequence: CASSLAGFSNIQYF. In nucleotides, the CDR3 is TGCGCCAGCAGCTTGGCAGGGTTTTCAAACATTCAGTACTTC.

V and J are TRBV5-1 and TRBJ1-1, with 9 nucleotides matching TRBD1. Germline V gene lookup returns CDR1 SGHRS and CDR2 YFSETQ. The CDR3 runs 13 residues. V dropped 3 bases and J dropped 5; count of bases not matched to a gene: 2. The CDR3 DNA follows: TGCGCCAGCAGCTGGGACAGGGTAACTGAAGCTTTCTTT. Its translation: CASSWDRVTEAFF.

The rearrangement joins TRBV7-9 to TRBJ1-2, with a weak D call TRBD1 (5 bases). The V end was cut by 3 bases, the J end by 4 bases, with 9 bases between. The CDR3 is 13 residues long. From germline, CDR1 is SEHNR and CDR2 FQNEAQ (reference sequence). CDR3 amino acids: CASSLGGFYGYTF. In nucleotides, the CDR3 is TGTGCCAGCAGCTTGGGGGGTTTCTATGGCTACACCTTC.

V is TRBV18 and J is TRBJ2-7; D might be TRBD1 (5 bases). There are 15 residues in the CDR3. V was clipped by 0 bases and J by 0 bases, with 9 bases between them. Germline V lookup: CDR1 KGHSH, CDR2 LQKENI. CDR3 sequence: CASSPPAGPSYEQYF. The CDR3 region has the DNA TGTGCCAGCTCACCACCCGCAGGGCCCTCCTACGAGCAGTACTTC.

J is TRBJ2-7 and V is TRBV28; possible D gene TRBD2, 6 bases. V dropped 3 bases and J dropped 3 bases, with 15 bases sitting between them. Germline V lookup: CDR1 MDHEN, CDR2 SYDVKM. The CDR3 has 15 residues. The DNA for the CDR3 is TGTGCCAGCAGTTTTCGACCCCCGGAGGGCTACGAGCAGTACTTC. Its protein is CASSFRPPEGYEQYF.

The V call is TRBV5-1, the J call TRBJ1-1, with D tentatively TRBD1 (5 bases). The CDR3 covers 13 residues. Trimming stripped 4 bases from V and 4 bases from J, with 11 bases between. Germline V CDR1 and CDR2: SGHRS, YFSETQ. This chain's CDR3 is CASSVRGITEAFF. CDR3 sequence (DNA): TGCGCCAGCAGCGTTCGGGGGATCACTGAAGCTTTCTTT.

The rearrangement links TRBV20-1 to TRBJ1-4, with 8 bases that match TRBD1. The CDR3 is 16 residues long. After removal of 3 bases from V and 10 bases from J, the junction contained 16 bases not matched to a gene. From germline, CDR1 is DFQATT and CDR2 SNEGSKA (reference sequence). In DNA form, the CDR3 reads TGCAGTGCTAGTGTCGACAACGGGACAGGAGAAGGAAAACTGTTTTTT. Encoded protein: CSASVDNGTGEGKLFF.

This clone was recorded a few times. The chain combines TRBV5-5 with TRBJ2-5; perhaps TRBD2 as D (6 bases). Germline-derived CDR1 and CDR2 are SGHKS and YYEKEE (reference sequence). This CDR3 contains 13 residues. Deletions cut 4 bases from V and 4 bases from J, with 11 bases between. CDR3 nucleotides: TGTGCCAGCAGCCCCCTGGGAGGAGAGACCCAGTACTTC. Protein: CASSPLGGETQYF. The variable domain in full, with the rest retrieved from reference TRBV5-5 and TRBJ2-5, is DAGVTQSPTHLIKTRGQQVTLRCSPISGHKSVSWYQQVLGQGPQFIFQYYEKEERGRGNFPDRFSARQFPNYSSELNVNALLLGDSALYLCASSPLGGETQYFGPGTRLLVL.

This clone has a handful of counts. J is TRBJ1-3 and V is TRBV19; D gene ambiguous. Looked up from germline, CDR1 is LNHDA and CDR2 is SQIVND (reference sequence). The CDR3 has 14 residues. The ends were cut back, 3 bases at V and 1 base at J, with 7 bases in the middle. CDR3 in amino acids: CASSIDFSGNTIYF. The CDR3 DNA is TGTGCCAGTAGTATCGACTTTTCTGGAAACACCATATATTTT.

The chain combines TRBV5-6 with TRBJ1-1; TRBD1 matches 8 bases. CDR1 and CDR2 (germline): SGHDT, YYEEEE. The CDR3 spans 14 residues. Trimming took 4 bases from V and 4 from J; bases not matched to a gene: 6. In DNA, the CDR3 is TGTGCCAGCAGCCTAGGGACAGGACGCACTGAAGCTTTCTTT. Translated: CASSLGTGRTEAFF.

This clone has just one count. The rearrangement links TRBV6-5 to TRBJ2-7; possibly TRBD1 for D (7 bases). The germline V gene encodes CDR1 MNHEY and CDR2 SVGAGI. The CDR3 consists of 15 residues. V was trimmed by 0 bases and J by 3 bases, leaving 12 bases between them. The CDR3 reads CASSYSGRGDYEQYF. Written as DNA, the CDR3 is TGTGCCAGCAGTTACTCGGGCAGGGGGGACTACGAGCAGTACTTC.

This sequence joins TRBV7-8 and TRBJ1-4; 7 bases align to TRBD1. V lost 1 base and J lost 8; bases outside the gene matches: 10. This CDR3 has 16 residues. The germline CDR1 and CDR2 sequences are SGHVS and FQNEAQ. CDR3 in DNA: TGTGCCAGCAGCTTAGGCCGGACAGGCATTAGAGAAAAACTGTTTTTT. Translating gives CASSLGRTGIREKLFF.

The CDR3 loop reads CASSLTASSGNTIYF. CDR3 DNA sequence: TGCGCCAGCAGCCTCACGGCTAGCTCTGGAAACACCATATATTTT. This sequence joins TRBV4-1 and TRBJ1-3, with unresolved D. The CDR3 spans 15 residues. The V gene lost 4 bases and the J gene lost 0 bases, with 10 bases spanning the gap. Germline-derived CDR1 and CDR2 are MGHRA and YSYEKL.

CDR3 sequence: CASLQGMAADTQYF. The CDR3 region has the DNA TGTGCCAGCCTTCAGGGGATGGCGGCAGATACGCAGTATTTT. The V and J genes are TRBV5-4 and TRBJ2-3; a possible D gene is TRBD1 (6 bases). The CDR3 covers 14 residues. Deletions cut 7 bases from V and 4 bases from J, with 16 bases between. Germline V gene data show CDR1 as SGHNT and CDR2 as YYREEE (reference sequence).

The gene calls are TRBV5-6 and TRBJ2-3, with D hard to call. Per the germline V gene, CDR1 is SGHDT and CDR2 is YYEEEE. This CDR3 spans 14 amino acids. Trimming pared 0 bases from V and 5 bases from J, leaving 10 bases between. DNA for the CDR3: TGTGCCAGCAGCTTGGGACTCCGGATAGATACGCAGTATTTT. Translated: CASSLGLRIDTQYF.

The chain couples TRBV5-1 to TRBJ1-1; no definite D call. The CDR3 spans 15 residues. Between the trimmed V and J ends, which lost 2 bases and 1 base, there was a span of 12 bases. Germline V gene data show CDR1 as SGHRS and CDR2 as YFSETQ. The CDR3 DNA reads TGCGCCAGCAGCTTAGTAGTAAATCCGAACACTGAAGCTTTCTTT. Protein: CASSLVVNPNTEAFF.

This chain connects TRBV21-1 to TRBJ1-1. TRBV21-1 is reported as a pseudogene. The CDR3 length is 15 residues. The CDR3 protein is CASSKEDPGGVEAFF. CDR3 nucleotide sequence: TGTGCCAGCAGCAAAGAGGACCCCGGAGGAGTTGAAGCTTTCTTT.

V gene TRBV27 combines with J gene TRBJ1-5; TRBD1 matches 8 bases. Germline V lookup: CDR1 MNHEY, CDR2 SMNVEV (reference sequence). This CDR3 has 14 amino acids. V trimming: 3 bases; J trimming: 7 bases; junction bases outside the gene matches: 5. Written as DNA, the CDR3 is TGTGCCAGCAGTTTGGCGACAGGGGCCCAGCCCCAGCATTTT. The encoded protein is CASSLATGAQPQHF.

V is TRBV15 and J is TRBJ1-6; D gene ambiguous. This CDR3 comprises 15 residues. Germline V lookup: CDR1 LNHNV, CDR2 YYDKDF (reference sequence). V was clipped by 3 bases and J by 7 bases, with 13 bases between them. The CDR3 sequence: CATSSTGVGNSPLHF. DNA of the CDR3: TGTGCCACCAGCAGTACGGGAGTCGGGAATTCACCCCTCCACTTT. The entire variable domain, with the rest obtained from reference TRBV15 and TRBJ1-6, is as follows: DAMVIQNPRYQVTQFGKPVTLSCSQTLNHNVMYWYQQKSSQAPKLLFHYYDKDFNNEADTPDNFQSRRPNTSFCFLDIRSPGLGDTAMYLCATSSTGVGNSPLHFGNGTRLTVT.

The chain employs TRBV2 and TRBJ1-1; a weak D match, TRBD1 (6 bases). V lost 3 bases, J lost 4 bases, and 15 bases lay in between. This CDR3 has 15 amino acids. Germline V lookup: CDR1 SNHLY, CDR2 FYNNEI. The CDR3 DNA sequence: TGTGCCAGCAGTGATGGCTCTGCGGGGGCCACTGAAGCTTTCTTT. It encodes CASSDGSAGATEAFF.

The chain joins TRBV9 to TRBJ2-1; D is possibly TRBD2 (6 bases). Germline CDR1 and CDR2: SGDLS and YYNGEE. The CDR3 is 15 amino acids. V lost 0 bases to trimming and J lost 3 bases, with 10 bases between them. As DNA, the CDR3 is TGTGCCAGCAGCGTAGGGACTACGAACTACAATGAGCAGTTCTTC. Its translation is CASSVGTTNYNEQFF.

This clone was detected once. The chain carries TRBV5-5 and TRBJ1-4, with D possibly TRBD1 on 5 matching bases. Germline V gene lookup returns CDR1 SGHKS and CDR2 YYEKEE (reference sequence). This CDR3 has 13 amino acids. The V end was cut by 2 bases, the J end by 8 bases, with 10 bases between. Here the CDR3 reads CASSLGAREKLFF. The DNA of the CDR3 is TGTGCCAGCAGCTTAGGGGCGAGAGAAAAACTGTTTTTT.

V usage is TRBV15 and J usage is TRBJ1-1; D is uncertain. The CDR3 sequence is 13 residues long. Germline assignment: CDR1 LNHNV and CDR2 YYDKDF (reference sequence). V was clipped by 3 bases and J by 6 bases, with 11 bases between them. CDR3 loop: CATSRGQTAEAFF. In nucleotides, the CDR3 is TGTGCCACCAGCAGGGGCCAAACCGCTGAAGCTTTCTTT.

The rearrangement uses TRBV3-1 (or the pseudogene TRBV3-2) and TRBJ1-3; D remains ambiguous. Germline lookup yields CDR1 LGHDT and CDR2 YNNKEL (reference sequence). Trimming took 4 bases from V and 4 from J, leaving 14 bases between them. CDR3 size: 15 residues. The CDR3 spells CASSLLTDSGNTIYF. The CDR3 DNA reads as TGTGCCAGCAGCCTACTGACTGATTCAGGAAACACCATATATTTT.